A single T cell receptor beta chain is shown here with its context. Its antigen remains unidentified. Researchers prepared the TCRbeta library using unique molecular identifiers, the study reports. From the PCR reads, TCRdb called clonotypes with MiXCR, one entry per CDR3 protein. There are about a million distinct CDR3 sequences in the sample; less than 30% occur only once, and over 25% lies in the top ten. The sample belongs to a study of T-cell reconstitution after alpha-beta-depleted transplantation in children. Study-wide findings and caveats: Counts and diversity of T cells one year after transplant came mostly from newly produced T cells. Surviving recipient T cells and thymic progenitors accounted for the high day-60 TCRbeta diversity observed in some patients.

CDR1 SQVTM and CDR2 ANQGSEA come from the germline V gene. The J segment lost 4 bases and the V segment lost 7 bases, leaving 6 bases of the junction unmatched. There are 13 residues in the CDR3. This sequence was found in a boy younger than two who had a stem cell transplant for SCID, so the T cells may come from the graft donor. The source was PBMCs, mostly from graft donor cells, collected 360 days after TCRalphabeta/CD19-depleted stem cell transplant. This sequence joins TRBV29-1 and TRBJ2-2; 7 nucleotides agree with TRBD2. CDR3 loop: CSAKPGGTGELFF. In DNA, the CDR3 is TGCAGCGCCAAACCGGGGGGCACCGGGGAGCTGTTTTTT.